These T cell receptor beta chains were read from a single sample in a study of Graves' ophthalmopathy and Graves' hyperthyroidism. MiXCR, applied by TCRdb to the multiplex PCR reads, yields one record per CDR3 protein. Here the sample spans hundreds of thousands of distinct CDR3 sequences, 20% to 25% being singletons. The specimen sequenced was peripheral blood. These receptor sequences come from a woman between 18 and 29 years old with stable Graves' hyperthyroidism. Some clones in this sample may be carry-over from other donors' samples. Each CDR3 is given with its conserved first and last residue. A D gene is named only where the DNA matches it firmly. Where a row states a size, it is once, few, many or the class of an expanded clone; other rows omit it.

abundance: NA; j_gene: TRBJ1-5; len: 14; v_gene: TRBV19; d_gene: NA; CDR3aa: CASSVGNSNQPQHF; CDR3nt: TGTGCCAGCTCGGTGGGCAATAGCAATCAGCCCCAGCATTTT
abundance: NA; j_gene: TRBJ2-7; len: 14; v_gene: TRBV20-1; d_gene: NA; CDR3aa: CSAPLRDAQGEQYF; CDR3nt: TGCAGTGCCCCTTTGAGGGACGCTCAGGGCGAGCAGTACTTC
abundance: NA; j_gene: TRBJ1-1; len: 17; v_gene: TRBV12-3/TRBV12-4; d_gene: TRBD1; CDR3aa: CASSLAMGQGENTEAFF; CDR3nt: TGTGCCAGCAGTTTAGCAATGGGACAGGGCGAGAACACTGAAGCTTTCTTT
abundance: NA; j_gene: TRBJ1-2; len: 17; v_gene: TRBV6-1; d_gene: TRBD1; CDR3aa: CASNRWDRGWSDYGYTF; CDR3nt: TGTGCCAGCAATCGTTGGGACAGGGGGTGGTCAGACTATGGCTACACCTTC
abundance: many; j_gene: TRBJ2-7; len: 15; v_gene: TRBV12-3/TRBV12-4; d_gene: TRBD1; CDR3aa: CASSNPGTGTHEQYF; CDR3nt: TGTGCCAGCAGTAACCCGGGGACAGGGACCCACGAGCAGTACTTC
abundance: many; j_gene: TRBJ1-1; len: 14; v_gene: TRBV2; d_gene: NA; CDR3aa: CASRNRDGFTEAFF; CDR3nt: TGTGCCAGCAGGAACAGGGATGGGTTCACTGAAGCTTTCTTT
abundance: many; j_gene: TRBJ1-1; len: 15; v_gene: TRBV19; d_gene: TRBD1; CDR3aa: CASSKQGQVNTEAFF; CDR3nt: TGTGCCAGTAGTAAACAAGGACAGGTGAACACTGAAGCTTTCTTT
abundance: NA; j_gene: TRBJ2-6; len: 16; v_gene: TRBV6-5; d_gene: TRBD1; CDR3aa: CASSYPTGTGANVLTF; CDR3nt: TGTGCCAGCAGTTACCCGACAGGGACTGGGGCCAACGTCCTGACTTTC
abundance: NA; j_gene: TRBJ2-5; len: 16; v_gene: TRBV6-2/TRBV6-3; d_gene: TRBD1; CDR3aa: CASSYGTALGQETQYF; CDR3nt: TGTGCCAGCAGTTACGGGACAGCCCTTGGCCAAGAGACCCAGTACTTC
abundance: once; j_gene: TRBJ2-2; len: 13; v_gene: TRBV6-5; d_gene: TRBD2; CDR3aa: CASSILARGELFF; CDR3nt: TGTGCCAGCAGTATACTAGCGCGGGGGGAGCTGTTTTTT
abundance: NA; j_gene: TRBJ2-2; len: 18; v_gene: TRBV28; d_gene: TRBD2; CDR3aa: CASSRTSGRATNTGELFF; CDR3nt: TGTGCCAGCAGCCGGACTAGCGGGAGGGCCACGAACACCGGGGAGCTGTTTTTT
abundance: many; j_gene: TRBJ2-5; len: 14; v_gene: TRBV9; d_gene: NA; CDR3aa: CASSVGSGQGTQYF; CDR3nt: TGTGCCAGCAGCGTAGGTAGCGGCCAGGGTACCCAGTACTTC
abundance: once; j_gene: TRBJ2-7; len: 15; v_gene: TRBV3-1; d_gene: TRBD1; CDR3aa: CASSQDLTGTYEQYF; CDR3nt: TGTGCCAGCAGCCAAGATCTGACAGGGACCTACGAGCAGTACTTC
abundance: NA; j_gene: TRBJ2-4; len: 17; v_gene: TRBV6-2/TRBV6-3; d_gene: NA; CDR3aa: CASSYSNSMGYINIQYF; CDR3nt: TGTGCCAGCAGTTACTCGAACTCGATGGGCTACATAAACATTCAGTACTTC
abundance: many; j_gene: TRBJ1-1; len: 13; v_gene: TRBV20-1; d_gene: NA; CDR3aa: CSAKWQPNTEAFF; CDR3nt: TGCAGTGCTAAGTGGCAGCCGAACACTGAAGCTTTCTTT
abundance: NA; j_gene: TRBJ2-6; len: 15; v_gene: TRBV3-1; d_gene: NA; CDR3aa: CASSAGGSGANVLTF; CDR3nt: TGTGCCAGCAGCGCAGGCGGATCTGGGGCCAACGTCCTGACTTTC
abundance: NA; j_gene: TRBJ2-6; len: 15; v_gene: TRBV14; d_gene: NA; CDR3aa: CASSLHRDGANVLTF; CDR3nt: TGTGCCAGCAGCCTCCACAGGGACGGGGCCAACGTCCTGACTTTC
abundance: many; j_gene: TRBJ1-1; len: 14; v_gene: TRBV19; d_gene: NA; CDR3aa: CASSLDSLGTEAFF; CDR3nt: TGTGCCAGTAGTTTGGACAGCTTAGGGACTGAAGCTTTCTTT
abundance: many; j_gene: TRBJ1-1; len: 15; v_gene: TRBV4-1; d_gene: TRBD1; CDR3aa: CASSQDPDRTLEAFF; CDR3nt: TGCGCCAGCAGCCAAGATCCGGACAGGACTCTTGAAGCTTTCTTT
abundance: NA; j_gene: TRBJ2-2; len: 15; v_gene: TRBV15; d_gene: NA; CDR3aa: CATSRDAGETGELFF; CDR3nt: TGTGCCACCAGCAGAGATGCCGGGGAAACCGGGGAGCTGTTTTTT
abundance: NA; j_gene: TRBJ1-3; len: 17; v_gene: TRBV12-3/TRBV12-4; d_gene: NA; CDR3aa: CASSSGLGAFTGNTIYF; CDR3nt: TGTGCCAGCAGTTCTGGATTAGGGGCATTTACTGGAAACACCATATATTTT
abundance: many; j_gene: TRBJ1-2; len: 17; v_gene: TRBV12-3/TRBV12-4; d_gene: TRBD1; CDR3aa: CASSHTYGTGLRYGYTF; CDR3nt: TGTGCCAGCAGTCATACCTACGGGACAGGGCTTCGGTATGGCTACACCTTC
abundance: NA; j_gene: TRBJ2-5; len: 13; v_gene: TRBV12-3/TRBV12-4; d_gene: TRBD1; CDR3aa: CASSFRDRETQYF; CDR3nt: TGTGCCAGCAGTTTTCGGGACAGAGAGACCCAGTACTTC
abundance: many; j_gene: TRBJ1-2; len: 14; v_gene: TRBV7-9; d_gene: NA; CDR3aa: CASSFPQGWYGYTF; CDR3nt: TGTGCCAGCAGCTTCCCACAGGGATGGTATGGCTACACCTTC
abundance: few; j_gene: TRBJ2-7; len: 15; v_gene: TRBV4-1; d_gene: TRBD1; CDR3aa: CASSPTGQGNYEQYF; CDR3nt: TGCGCCAGCAGCCCCACGGGACAGGGAAATTACGAGCAGTACTTC
abundance: many; j_gene: TRBJ2-5; len: 13; v_gene: TRBV20-1; d_gene: NA; CDR3aa: CSARPSVGETQYF; CDR3nt: TGCAGTGCTAGACCCAGCGTGGGGGAGACCCAGTACTTC
abundance: many; j_gene: TRBJ2-5; len: 16; v_gene: TRBV12-3/TRBV12-4; d_gene: NA; CDR3aa: CASSPPSGTIQETQYF; CDR3nt: TGTGCCAGCAGCCCTCCCTCCGGGACAATCCAAGAGACCCAGTACTTC
abundance: few; j_gene: TRBJ1-5; len: 16; v_gene: TRBV6-5; d_gene: TRBD1; CDR3aa: CASSYPGQGISQPQHF; CDR3nt: TGTGCCAGCAGTTACCCGGGACAGGGGATAAGTCAGCCCCAGCATTTT
abundance: NA; j_gene: TRBJ2-7; len: 16; v_gene: TRBV10-3; d_gene: TRBD2; CDR3aa: CAISESIAGKPYEQYF; CDR3nt: TGTGCCATCAGTGAGTCGATAGCGGGAAAACCCTACGAGCAGTACTTC
abundance: few; j_gene: TRBJ2-7; len: 15; v_gene: TRBV2; d_gene: TRBD1; CDR3aa: CASTPGQGLSYEQYF; CDR3nt: TGTGCCAGCACACCGGGACAGGGTCTCTCCTACGAGCAGTACTTC
abundance: many; j_gene: TRBJ2-2; len: 16; v_gene: TRBV14; d_gene: NA; CDR3aa: CASSQDWGSNTGELFF; CDR3nt: TGTGCCAGCAGCCAAGATTGGGGCAGTAACACCGGGGAGCTGTTTTTT
abundance: NA; j_gene: TRBJ2-7; len: 15; v_gene: TRBV19; d_gene: TRBD1; CDR3aa: CASRREHRGIYEQYF; CDR3nt: TGTGCCAGTAGAAGGGAACACAGGGGGATCTACGAGCAGTACTTC
abundance: NA; j_gene: TRBJ1-1; len: 14; v_gene: TRBV12-3/TRBV12-4; d_gene: TRBD1; CDR3aa: CASTPTGGWTEAFF; CDR3nt: TGTGCCAGCACCCCGACAGGGGGCTGGACTGAAGCTTTCTTT
abundance: many; j_gene: TRBJ2-2; len: 17; v_gene: TRBV28; d_gene: TRBD2; CDR3aa: CASITSGRPANTGELFF; CDR3nt: TGTGCCAGCATTACTAGCGGGAGACCCGCGAACACCGGGGAGCTGTTTTTT
abundance: many; j_gene: TRBJ1-2; len: 15; v_gene: TRBV28; d_gene: TRBD1; CDR3aa: CASSTGTGSFYGYTF; CDR3nt: TGTGCCAGCAGCACCGGGACAGGATCCTTCTATGGCTACACCTTC
abundance: many; j_gene: TRBJ1-5; len: 15; v_gene: TRBV7-2; d_gene: NA; CDR3aa: CASSFAEGASQPQHF; CDR3nt: TGTGCCAGCAGTTTCGCCGAGGGCGCAAGTCAGCCCCAGCATTTT
abundance: many; j_gene: TRBJ2-7; len: 12; v_gene: TRBV28; d_gene: NA; CDR3aa: CASSGPRGEQYF; CDR3nt: TGTGCCAGCTCCGGACCCCGGGGCGAGCAGTACTTC
abundance: few; j_gene: TRBJ1-1; len: 12; v_gene: TRBV9; d_gene: NA; CDR3aa: CASSSETAEAFF; CDR3nt: TGTGCCAGCAGCTCAGAGACGGCTGAAGCTTTCTTT
abundance: NA; j_gene: TRBJ1-1; len: 15; v_gene: TRBV3-1; d_gene: NA; CDR3aa: CASSQLHSYRVVAFF; CDR3nt: TGTGCCAGCAGCCAACTTCATAGTTACAGGGTCGTGGCTTTCTTT
abundance: many; j_gene: TRBJ1-2; len: 15; v_gene: TRBV9; d_gene: NA; CDR3aa: CASNQEGEANYGYTF; CDR3nt: TGTGCCAGCAACCAAGAGGGGGAGGCTAACTATGGCTACACCTTC
abundance: NA; j_gene: TRBJ2-7; len: 15; v_gene: TRBV12-3/TRBV12-4; d_gene: NA; CDR3aa: CASSLVGSGGYEQYF; CDR3nt: TGTGCCAGCAGTTTAGTTGGTAGCGGAGGGTACGAGCAGTACTTC
abundance: many; j_gene: TRBJ2-7; len: 15; v_gene: TRBV7-2; d_gene: TRBD2; CDR3aa: CASSRNPGTIGEQYF; CDR3nt: TGTGCCAGCAGCCGAAATCCCGGGACTATTGGGGAGCAGTACTTC
abundance: few; j_gene: TRBJ1-1; len: 15; v_gene: TRBV3-1; d_gene: NA; CDR3aa: CASSQEDGRQEKAFF; CDR3nt: TGTGCCAGCAGCCAAGAAGACGGTCGGCAGGAGAAAGCTTTCTTT
abundance: many; j_gene: TRBJ1-1; len: 14; v_gene: TRBV12-3/TRBV12-4; d_gene: TRBD1; CDR3aa: CASSRDREGAEAFF; CDR3nt: TGTGCCAGCAGTCGGGACAGGGAGGGTGCTGAAGCTTTCTTT
abundance: many; j_gene: TRBJ1-5; len: 13; v_gene: TRBV15; d_gene: NA; CDR3aa: CATSQGSNQPQHF; CDR3nt: TGTGCCACCAGCCAGGGGAGCAATCAGCCCCAGCATTTT
abundance: many; j_gene: TRBJ1-2; len: 16; v_gene: TRBV6-5; d_gene: TRBD1; CDR3aa: CASSYSRDRVNYGYTF; CDR3nt: TGTGCCAGCAGTTACTCAAGGGACAGGGTTAACTATGGCTACACCTTC
abundance: NA; j_gene: TRBJ2-5; len: 12; v_gene: TRBV30; d_gene: TRBD1; CDR3aa: CAWGQGRETQYF; CDR3nt: TGTGCCTGGGGACAGGGGCGGGAGACCCAGTACTTC
abundance: many; j_gene: TRBJ1-2; len: 16; v_gene: TRBV6-1; d_gene: NA; CDR3aa: CASSSTRENPNYGYTF; CDR3nt: TGTGCCAGCAGCTCGACCAGGGAGAACCCTAACTATGGCTACACCTTC
abundance: once; j_gene: TRBJ2-5; len: 11; v_gene: TRBV20-1; d_gene: NA; CDR3aa: CSAGGRETQYF; CDR3nt: TGCAGTGCGGGAGGAAGGGAGACCCAGTACTTC
abundance: NA; j_gene: TRBJ2-7; len: 15; v_gene: TRBV13; d_gene: NA; CDR3aa: CASRETKDHSYEQYF; CDR3nt: TGTGCCAGCAGGGAGACAAAGGACCACTCCTACGAGCAGTACTTC